The rows below give T cell receptor beta chains drawn from one sample of a study of Graves' ophthalmopathy and Graves' hyperthyroidism. TCRdb re-called the multiplex PCR reads through MiXCR, storing one row per CDR3 protein. The repertoire holds about 210,000 distinct CDR3 sequences, around 28% seen once, with around 9.8% in the top ten. The sequencing sample was made of peripheral blood. The receptors derive from a man between 50 and 59 years old with Graves' ophthalmopathy. Each CDR3 is given with its conserved first and last residue. Each record gives: J gene, D gene, V gene, clone size, CDR3 protein, CDR3 DNA. The D gene is left open where the match is weak. Part of the rows lack a size; the others show once, few, many or a class for expanded clones.

J: TRBJ2-5
D: -
V: TRBV28
size: few
CDR3: CASSPAGTSETQYF
DNA: TGTGCCAGCAGTCCCGCCGGGACCTCAGAGACCCAGTACTTC

J: TRBJ1-5
D: -
V: TRBV18
size: many
CDR3: CASSPGKGGNQPQHF
DNA: TGTGCCAGCTCACCCGGCAAGGGAGGGAATCAGCCCCAGCATTTT

J: TRBJ2-5
D: TRBD2
V: TRBV20-1
size: -
CDR3: CSAFTSGTQETQYF
DNA: TGCAGTGCCTTTACTAGCGGGACGCAAGAGACCCAGTACTTC

J: TRBJ2-2
D: TRBD2
V: TRBV29-1
size: many
CDR3: CSATGASGRNTGELFF
DNA: TGCAGCGCAACAGGTGCTAGCGGGAGGAACACCGGGGAGCTGTTTTTT

J: TRBJ2-5
D: -
V: TRBV29-1
size: many
CDR3: CSVEFSQRAQYF
DNA: TGCAGCGTTGAATTTTCCCAGAGGGCCCAGTACTTC

J: TRBJ1-2
D: -
V: TRBV27
size: many
CDR3: CASSSWVRGHYGYTF
DNA: TGTGCCAGCAGTTCATGGGTCAGGGGTCACTATGGCTACACCTTC

J: TRBJ2-4
D: -
V: TRBV30
size: many
CDR3: CAWSVPRVGDIQYF
DNA: TGTGCCTGGAGTGTACCCAGGGTAGGGGACATTCAGTACTTC

J: TRBJ1-2
D: -
V: TRBV11-2
size: few
CDR3: CASSLETGSGTLSTDNYGYTF
DNA: TGTGCCAGCAGCTTAGAGACAGGCAGTGGGACCTTATCCACGGATAACTATGGCTACACCTTC

J: TRBJ2-5
D: -
V: TRBV27
size: -
CDR3: CASSTYRQAQETQYF
DNA: TGTGCCAGCAGTACTTACCGACAGGCGCAAGAGACCCAGTACTTC

J: TRBJ2-2
D: -
V: TRBV24-1
size: many
CDR3: CATSGAGWTGELFF
DNA: TGTGCCACCAGTGGTGCGGGATGGACCGGGGAGCTGTTTTTT

J: TRBJ1-1
D: -
V: TRBV19
size: many
CDR3: CASSITHTWGPNTEAFF
DNA: TGTGCCAGTAGTATAACCCACACGTGGGGACCGAACACTGAAGCTTTCTTT

J: TRBJ2-5
D: -
V: TRBV2
size: many
CDR3: CASSFQQGAQETQYF
DNA: TGTGCCAGCAGTTTTCAACAGGGAGCGCAAGAGACCCAGTACTTC

J: TRBJ1-6
D: -
V: TRBV7-2
size: many
CDR3: CASGAGAVDSPLHF
DNA: TGTGCCAGCGGGGCAGGGGCTGTAGATTCACCCCTCCACTTT

J: TRBJ2-7
D: -
V: TRBV28
size: few
CDR3: CASSLDIRLAYEQYF
DNA: TGTGCCAGCAGTTTAGATATCAGACTAGCCTACGAGCAGTACTTC

J: TRBJ2-5
D: TRBD1
V: TRBV6-1
size: many
CDR3: CASSPGGAGTQYF
DNA: TGTGCCAGCAGCCCAGGGGGCGCGGGGACCCAGTACTTC

J: TRBJ2-4
D: -
V: TRBV6-1
size: once
CDR3: CASSEGQGGIQYF
DNA: TGTGCCAGCAGTGAAGGACAGGGAGGCATTCAGTACTTC

J: TRBJ2-5
D: TRBD2
V: TRBV6-5
size: few
CDR3: CASSYFGTPGGQETQYF
DNA: TGTGCCAGCAGTTACTTCGGGACTCCCGGGGGGCAAGAGACCCAGTACTTC

J: TRBJ2-7
D: TRBD2
V: TRBV15
size: many
CDR3: CATSSGAGGFYEQYF
DNA: TGTGCCACCAGCTCCGGGGCGGGAGGGTTCTACGAGCAGTACTTC

J: TRBJ1-1
D: -
V: TRBV19
size: many
CDR3: CASSPGTEGTEAFF
DNA: TGTGCCAGTAGTCCCGGGACGGAGGGCACTGAAGCTTTCTTT

J: TRBJ2-7
D: TRBD1
V: TRBV6-1
size: -
CDR3: CASMRDRDYEQYF
DNA: TGTGCCAGCATGAGGGACAGGGACTACGAGCAGTACTTC